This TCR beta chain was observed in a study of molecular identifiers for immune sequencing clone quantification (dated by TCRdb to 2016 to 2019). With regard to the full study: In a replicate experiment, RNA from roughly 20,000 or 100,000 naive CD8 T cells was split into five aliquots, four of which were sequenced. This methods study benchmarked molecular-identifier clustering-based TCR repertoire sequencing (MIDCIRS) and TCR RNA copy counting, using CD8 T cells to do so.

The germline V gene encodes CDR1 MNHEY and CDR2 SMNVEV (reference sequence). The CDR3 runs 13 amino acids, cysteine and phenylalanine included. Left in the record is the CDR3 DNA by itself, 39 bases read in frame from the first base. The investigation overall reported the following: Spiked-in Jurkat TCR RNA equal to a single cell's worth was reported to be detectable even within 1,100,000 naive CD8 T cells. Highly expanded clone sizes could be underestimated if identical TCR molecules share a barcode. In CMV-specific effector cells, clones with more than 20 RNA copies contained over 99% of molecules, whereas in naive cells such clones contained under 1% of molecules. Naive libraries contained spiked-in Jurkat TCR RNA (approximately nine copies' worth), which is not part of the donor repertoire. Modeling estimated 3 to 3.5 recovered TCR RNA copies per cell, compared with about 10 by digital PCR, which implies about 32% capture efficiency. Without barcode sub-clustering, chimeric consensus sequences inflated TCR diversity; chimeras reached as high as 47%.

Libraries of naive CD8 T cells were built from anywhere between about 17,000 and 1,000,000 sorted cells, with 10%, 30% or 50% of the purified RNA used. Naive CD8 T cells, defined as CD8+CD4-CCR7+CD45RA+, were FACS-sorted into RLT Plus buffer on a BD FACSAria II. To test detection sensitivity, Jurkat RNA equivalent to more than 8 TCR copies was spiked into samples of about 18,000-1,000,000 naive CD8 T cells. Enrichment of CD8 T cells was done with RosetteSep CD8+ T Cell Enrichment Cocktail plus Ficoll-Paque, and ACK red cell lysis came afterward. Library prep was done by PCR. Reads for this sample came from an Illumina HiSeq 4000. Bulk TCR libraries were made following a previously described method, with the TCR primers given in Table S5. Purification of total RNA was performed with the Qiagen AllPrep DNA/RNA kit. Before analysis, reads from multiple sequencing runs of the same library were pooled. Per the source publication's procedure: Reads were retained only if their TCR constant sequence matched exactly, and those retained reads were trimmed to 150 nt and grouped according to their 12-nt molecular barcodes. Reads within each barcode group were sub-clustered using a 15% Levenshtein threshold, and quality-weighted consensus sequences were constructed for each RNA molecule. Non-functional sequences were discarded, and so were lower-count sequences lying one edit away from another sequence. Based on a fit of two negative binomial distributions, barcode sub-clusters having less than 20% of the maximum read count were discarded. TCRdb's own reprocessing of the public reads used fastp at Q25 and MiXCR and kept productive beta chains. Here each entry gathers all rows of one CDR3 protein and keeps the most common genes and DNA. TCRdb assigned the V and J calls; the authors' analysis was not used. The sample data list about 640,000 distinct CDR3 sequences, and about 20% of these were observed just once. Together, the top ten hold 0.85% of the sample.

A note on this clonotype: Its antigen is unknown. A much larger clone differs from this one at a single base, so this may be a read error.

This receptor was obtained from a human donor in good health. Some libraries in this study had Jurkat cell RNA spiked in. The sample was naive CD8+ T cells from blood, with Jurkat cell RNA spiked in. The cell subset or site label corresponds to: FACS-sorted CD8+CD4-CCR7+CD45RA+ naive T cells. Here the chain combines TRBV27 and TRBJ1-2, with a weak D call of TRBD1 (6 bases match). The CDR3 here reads CASSLWGGYGCTF. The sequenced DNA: TGTGCCAGCAGTTTATGGGGGGGCTATGGCTGCACCTTC.